This TCR beta chain was profiled in a study of shared clonotypes between healthy human individuals (dated by TCRdb to 2020 to 2022). Background on the whole study: The cohort comprised two women and a few men aged 18 to 49 years. Per donor, three plates each were used for CD4 naive and CD4 memory, two for CD8 naive, and one for CD8 memory. Blood TCR repertoires of a handful of healthy adults were deeply sequenced to estimate repertoire size and the extent of clonotype sharing between individuals. To increase sequencing depth and limit assay-specific biases, TCR repertoire library preparation and sequencing were carried out by different laboratories using diverse techniques. Each donor's leukapheresis produced roughly between about 0.9 and 9.5 billion PBMCs.

CDR1 SEHNR and CDR2 FQNEAQ were looked up in the germline V gene (reference sequence). Ends trimmed: V by 5 bases, J by 1 base; bases unmatched to a gene: 3. The CDR3, cysteine through phenylalanine, is 14 amino acids long. The read is trimmed to its CDR3 DNA, 42 bases read in frame from base 1. TCR CDR3 regions were amplified from genomic DNA by multiplex PCR using the deep immunoSEQ assay. For each cell subset, the extracted genomic DNA was distributed evenly across all wells of several immunoSEQ 96-well plates, and each plate served as one replicate. Each replicate PCR for sorted subsets received about 220 ng genomic DNA, equal to about 30,000 T cell genomes. The purified libraries were quantified using a Qubit 3.0 fluorometer, sized with a Bioanalyzer 2100, and then quantified again using the KAPA Library Quantification kit. Every immunoSEQ 96-well plate was sequenced on a dedicated single-read 150-cycle Illumina NextSeq 550 flow cell. The paper's data handling went like this. The immunoSEQ output contained only junctional sequences without quality scores, so filtering could not match that applied to full-length reads. To assign V/J genes and CDR3, sequences were annotated using PyIR, a Python wrapper for IgBLAST v1.9, with IMGT germline references. Reads with weak V/J assignments (E-value above 1e-6), missing CDR3, stop codons, out-of-frame junctions, or ambiguous translated residues were removed. V3J clonotypes were defined as sequences sharing the same inferred V gene, J gene, and CDR3 amino acid sequence. The percentage overlap between two repertoires was calculated by dividing the number of shared unique clonotypes by the size of the smaller repertoire. Three approaches were used to assess repertoire richness: RTK rarefaction, the Chao1 estimator, and Recon v2.1 estimates of unobserved clonotypes. For all TCRbeta clonotypes obtained by the gDNA method from several donors, generation probabilities were computed with OLGA. This is the immuneACCESS table as TCRdb keeps it, with only in-frame sequences that have V and J called. A part of the clones is gone; compared with another copy, unresolved V genes explain less than half, and the rest is unexplained. The D gene and trimming were derived from the DNA, and the V and J assignments and clone size from that table. This sample is represented by approximately 95,000 clones; under 80% of them were singletons. The ten largest make up about 45% of the sample.

Donors were healthy HIV-negative adults with no recently reported acute infections or vaccinations. Every donor was a Caucasian adult living in Nashville, Tennessee, USA. CD8 memory samples consisted of magnetically selected CD45RO+ cells combined with CCR7-negative CD45RA+ effector memory (TemRA) cells. Blood was obtained by leukapheresis, after which PBMCs were separated by Ficoll-Histopaque density gradient centrifugation and cryopreserved in liquid nitrogen vapor phase. Analytical flow cytometry was used to check the purity and quantity of each magnetically sorted T cell population. Genomic DNA was isolated from each sorted fraction and quantified by UV absorbance on a Nanodrop 2000c. Results and caveats for the whole study, not just this receptor: Naive subsets generally had larger estimated clonotype richness than memory subsets. Incomplete sequencing was indicated by rarefaction of sorted-subset datasets, despite the large sequencing depth. The genetic and exposure-history diversity represented was limited by the small number of donors. Compared with non-shared clonotypes, clonotypes shared by all four sorted-subset donors had higher generation probabilities. Only blood was sampled, and tissue TCR repertoires likely differ from those in blood. Pairwise subsampling indicated that sequencing depth was expected to affect the degree of clonotype sharing among donors. Sharing across a few donors was observed for roughly 5.4% of naive CD4, 3% to 3.5% of naive CD8, over 2% of memory CD4, and about 0.38% of memory CD8 clonotypes.

In its sample, this clone was seen once. Its antigen is unknown. The record has no base qualities; no much larger clone is one base away. One read alone is a weak basis. The TCR comes from a man aged 25-40 years in good health. Sequenced sample: memory CD8+ T cells sorted from blood. What the cell subset or site label conveys for this sample: CD45RO+ cells pooled with CCR7-negative TemRA cells. The sequence links TRBV7-9 to TRBJ2-5, with TRBD2 matching 8 junction bases. At the DNA level, the sequence is TGTGCCAGCAGCACTAGCGGATTCCAAGAGACCCAGTACTTC. This translates into CASSTSGFQETQYF.